This TCR beta chain was found in a study of persistence of HIV-infected CD4 T cells. Whole-study results and caveats: Antigen-responding cells were enriched for degenerate expanded CDR3beta sequences.

The libraries were made with immunoSEQ version 4 in survey mode. Some clones are missing from TCRdb's copy, which holds only in-frame ones; the method was immunoSEQ multiplex PCR. The sample yields about 32,000 clones, 70% seen once. Cells were stimulated with overlapping HIV-1 Gag 15-mer peptides. Sorting selected CD4+ T cells upregulating both CD40 ligand and CD69. The sample holds one count of this clone. Antigen: not known. The receptor's source is an adult man with HIV who was CMV-seropositive. The starting material was CD4+ T cells sorted from PBMCs after approximately 19-hour stimulation, obtained from a patient who received antiretroviral therapy.

CDR3 amino acids: CASSLGGTGQGPYEQYF. As DNA, the CDR3 is TGCGCCAGCAGCTTGGGGGGGACCGGACAGGGCCCCTACGAGCAGTACTTC. The chain links TRBV5-1 to TRBJ2-7, with 8 bases fitting TRBD1. Germline trimming cut 0 bases from V and 2 bases from J; bases unmatched to any gene: 10. The germline CDR1 and CDR2 sequences are SGHRS and YFSETQ. The CDR3 contains 17 residues.